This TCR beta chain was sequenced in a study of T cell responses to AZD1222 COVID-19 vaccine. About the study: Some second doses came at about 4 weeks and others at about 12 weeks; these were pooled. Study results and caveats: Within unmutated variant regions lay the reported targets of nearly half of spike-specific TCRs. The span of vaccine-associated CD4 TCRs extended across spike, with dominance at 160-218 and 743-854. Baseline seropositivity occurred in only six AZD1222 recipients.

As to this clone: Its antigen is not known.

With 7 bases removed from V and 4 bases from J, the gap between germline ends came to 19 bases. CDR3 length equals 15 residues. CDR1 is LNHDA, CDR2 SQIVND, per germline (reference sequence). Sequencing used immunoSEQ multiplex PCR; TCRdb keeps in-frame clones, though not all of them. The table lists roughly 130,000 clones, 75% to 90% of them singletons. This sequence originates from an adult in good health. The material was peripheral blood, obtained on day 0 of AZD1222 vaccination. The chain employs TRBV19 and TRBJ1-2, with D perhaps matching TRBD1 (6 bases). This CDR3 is CASIPRGSYGYGYTF. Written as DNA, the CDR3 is TGTGCCAGTATCCCGAGGGGGTCCTACGGCTATGGCTACACCTTC.